What follows describes a single T cell receptor beta chain. Per the original data handling: Quantification of nucleated cells was approximated via reference gene primer amplification. Assay used: immunoSEQ multiplex PCR; TCRdb lists only in-frame clones, some missing. D and trimming come from the DNA, and the V and J calls and clone size come from that table. The sample lists some 30,000 clones, around 90% seen once, with under 6% in the top ten. Trimming took 5 bases from V and 9 from J; bases not matched to a gene: 15. Per the germline V gene, CDR1 is MNHEY and CDR2 is SMNVEV (reference sequence). The CDR3 is made up of 16 amino acids. This sample was taken from a study of blood T cell repertoires in COVID-19. Study overall: Spain, Italy and the United States supplied samples that represented acute and convalescent COVID-19. In each case, the material was cDNA or gDNA derived from T cells, B-cell-depleted T cells, or PBMCs.

Sequencing was carried out using peripheral blood. This sequence originates from a man in his fifties or sixties with active COVID-19. The chain couples TRBV27 to TRBJ2-1, with 8 bases matching TRBD2. The CDR3 DNA follows: TGTGCCAGCAGTCCGACCGAGCGGGGGCCCCTACTTGAGCAGTTCTTC. Translation: CASSPTERGPLLEQFF.